The rows below give T cell receptor beta chains drawn from one sample of a study of T cells in Graves' hyperthyroidism and ophthalmopathy. TCRdb passed the multiplex PCR reads through MiXCR, listing each CDR3 protein once. The sample has about 520,000 distinct CDR3 sequences, around a quarter seen once. Sequenced material: blood. The receptors derive from a woman aged 30 to 39 with Graves' ophthalmopathy. Both conserved end residues are part of each CDR3. A D gene is named only where the DNA matches it firmly. Clone size is stated in some rows and not others, as once, few, many or a class when expanded.

TRBJ1-1 | TRBV12-3/TRBV12-4 | few | - | TGTGCCAGCAGTTTCGAGGGGTTGGGGGCTTTCTTT | CASSFEGLGAFF
TRBJ2-5 | TRBV4-1 | few | TRBD2 | TGCGCCAGCAGCCTGGGACTAGCGGGAGTAGGAGAAGAGACCCAGTACTTC | CASSLGLAGVGEETQYF
TRBJ2-2 | TRBV12-3/TRBV12-4 | - | - | TGTGCCAGCAGTTTGACAGGTTCCGTCACCGGGGAGCTGTTTTTT | CASSLTGSVTGELFF
TRBJ1-5 | TRBV6-1 | - | TRBD1 | TGTGCCAGCAGTCCCCCTGGACAGGAAGGTCAGCCCCAGCATTTT | CASSPPGQEGQPQHF
TRBJ2-7 | TRBV18 | - | TRBD1 | TGTGCCAGCTCACCCGGGACAGGTCAAACCTACGAGCAGTACTTC | CASSPGTGQTYEQYF
TRBJ1-1 | TRBV4-1 | many | - | TGCGCCAGCAGCCAGGACCCCACTGAAGCTTTCTTT | CASSQDPTEAFF
TRBJ1-1 | TRBV6-5 | many | TRBD1 | TGTGCCAGCAGTTACCCGGACAGGGTCACTGAAGCTTTCTTT | CASSYPDRVTEAFF
TRBJ1-1 | TRBV29-1 | many | - | TGCAGCGTTGAAGGGAATATGAACACTGAAGCTTTCTTT | CSVEGNMNTEAFF
TRBJ2-2 | TRBV20-1 | many | TRBD1 | TGCAGTGCTAGGATAGGGACAGGGAACACCGGGGAGCTGTTTTTT | CSARIGTGNTGELFF
TRBJ1-1 | TRBV6-1 | - | - | TGTGCCAGCAGTCTCAGGGGATTCGACACTGAAGCTTTCTTT | CASSLRGFDTEAFF
TRBJ2-7 | TRBV28 | many | - | TGTGCCAGCAGTACGAGGTCACAGGGATCCTACGAGCAGTACTTC | CASSTRSQGSYEQYF
TRBJ1-5 | TRBV12-3/TRBV12-4 | many | - | TGTGCCAGCAGGCCTCCTGGGATGGGGCAGCCCCAGCATTTT | CASRPPGMGQPQHF
TRBJ1-6 | TRBV12-3/TRBV12-4 | - | - | TGTGCCAGCAGTTTAACCAGGGGACGTAGCACCTATAATTCACCCCTCCACTTT | CASSLTRGRSTYNSPLHF
TRBJ2-7 | TRBV6-1 | - | - | TGTGCCAGCACTAAGGAGGGGCCAAGGTACGAGCAGTACTTC | CASTKEGPRYEQYF
TRBJ1-3 | TRBV11-1 | - | - | TGTGTCAGCTGCTTAGCTAACCAACAGCAAGGAAACACCATATATTTT | CVSCLANQQQGNTIYF
TRBJ1-1 | TRBV3-1 | - | TRBD1 | TGTGCCAGCAGCCACTTATCTCGGACAGGGCCGAACACTGAAGCTTTCTTT | CASSHLSRTGPNTEAFF
TRBJ2-2 | TRBV3-1 | - | - | TGTGCCAGCAGCCAAGAAGACCGGGAGCTGTTTTTT | CASSQEDRELFF
TRBJ2-7 | TRBV2 | few | - | TGTGCCAGCAGTGAAGAGGTGGTATCCTACGAGCAGTACTTC | CASSEEVVSYEQYF
TRBJ1-3 | TRBV12-3/TRBV12-4 | - | - | TGTGCCAGCAGTCCGCCCGGGTCCGCAAACACCATATATTTT | CASSPPGSANTIYF
TRBJ1-1 | TRBV12-3/TRBV12-4 | many | - | TGTGCCAGCAGTCCACACAGGGCGGAAGCTTTCTTT | CASSPHRAEAFF
TRBJ2-4 | TRBV18 | - | - | TGTGCCAGCTGTGAGTTCCCCTGGCCCCGTGTAAACATTCAGTACTTC | CASCEFPWPRVNIQYF
TRBJ2-2 | TRBV5-1 | many | - | TGCGCCAGCAGCTTGGCGGCGTCGGACACCGGGGAGCTGTTTTTT | CASSLAASDTGELFF
TRBJ2-5 | TRBV27 | many | - | TGTGCCAGCAGTCTCTATGGGCTAGATGGGCAAGAGACCCAGTACTTC | CASSLYGLDGQETQYF
TRBJ1-5 | TRBV11-2 | few | TRBD1 | TGTGCCAGCAGCTCCCGGCGAAAGACAGGGAGGAACCAGCCCCAGCATTTT | CASSSRRKTGRNQPQHF
TRBJ2-5 | TRBV11-2 | many | - | TGTGCCAGCAGCGTCGAAGAGACCCAGTACTTC | CASSVEETQYF
TRBJ1-2 | TRBV30 | few | - | TGTGCCTGGAGTCGGACCCCTGGGGGGAATGGCTACACCTTC | CAWSRTPGGNGYTF
TRBJ1-2 | TRBV4-1 | few | TRBD1 | TGCGCCAGCAGCCAGACACTCTCTACAGGGGGCGGGCAGGGCTACACCTTC | CASSQTLSTGGGQGYTF
TRBJ1-3 | TRBV6-5 | many | - | TGTGCCAGCAGTTACTCGCAGGGAAACGGAAACACCATATATTTT | CASSYSQGNGNTIYF
TRBJ2-7 | TRBV27 | many | TRBD2 | TGTGCCAGCAGAGGTAGCGGGGGGCTTAACTACGAGCAGTACTTC | CASRGSGGLNYEQYF
TRBJ1-5 | TRBV15 | - | - | TGTGCCACCAGCAGAGATGGTTCCCAGCACAGCTACAGGAGCAATCAGCCCCAGCATTTT | CATSRDGSQHSYRSNQPQHF
TRBJ2-5 | TRBV6-1 | - | TRBD1 | TGTGCCAGCAGTGAGCAGGGGGCGAGGCAAGAGACCCAGTACTTC | CASSEQGARQETQYF
TRBJ1-5 | TRBV20-1 | many | - | TGCAGTGCTAGAAGAGGCAGCCCTTTTGAGCCCCAGCATTTT | CSARRGSPFEPQHF
TRBJ2-3 | TRBV12-5 | - | TRBD2 | TGTGCTAGTGGTTTTACTAGCGGGGGTTACACAGATACGCAGTATTTT | CASGFTSGGYTDTQYF
TRBJ2-7 | TRBV20-1 | - | - | TGCAGTGCTAGCGACCCAACAGGTCTCTACGAGCAGTACTTC | CSASDPTGLYEQYF
TRBJ2-5 | TRBV20-1 | - | TRBD2 | TGCAGTGCTAGAGATATTAGCGGGACAGAGACCCAGTACTTC | CSARDISGTETQYF
TRBJ1-1 | TRBV28 | many | TRBD1 | TGTGCCAGCAGCCTAGAGACAGGGCACACTGAAGCTTTCTTT | CASSLETGHTEAFF
TRBJ2-4 | TRBV4-3 | few | - | TGCGCCAGCAGCCAAGAGACAGGGTGGGGGGACATTCAGTACTTC | CASSQETGWGDIQYF
TRBJ2-5 | TRBV6-1 | many | TRBD1 | TGTGCCAGCAGTGACCCAGGGGGAGAGACCCAGTACTTC | CASSDPGGETQYF
TRBJ1-5 | TRBV29-1 | many | TRBD1 | TGCAGCGTTCGAGCAGGGGGCGTCAATCAGCCCCAGCATTTT | CSVRAGGVNQPQHF
TRBJ2-2 | TRBV4-3 | many | - | TGCGCCAGCAGCCTAACTAGGGGATATCACGGGGAGCTGTTTTTT | CASSLTRGYHGELFF
TRBJ2-5 | TRBV12-3/TRBV12-4 | few | TRBD2 | TGTGCCAGCAGTTTGCAGCGGGGGTTCCAAGAGACCCAGTACTTC | CASSLQRGFQETQYF
TRBJ1-1 | TRBV20-1 | many | - | TGCAGTGCTAGACGACAGGACCTGAACACTGAAGCTTTCTTT | CSARRQDLNTEAFF
TRBJ1-1 | TRBV6-1 | many | - | TGTGCCAGCAGTGGTCCATGGAAGGTGGGCACTGAAGCTTTCTTT | CASSGPWKVGTEAFF
TRBJ2-5 | TRBV20-1 | many | - | TGCAGTGCTAGACCGAGGGCCCAAGAGACCCAGTACTTC | CSARPRAQETQYF
TRBJ2-7 | TRBV20-1 | many | TRBD2 | TGCAGTGCTAGTTCACTAGCGGGGGGTTCTTCCTACGAGCAGTACTTC | CSASSLAGGSSYEQYF
TRBJ1-2 | TRBV6-1 | many | - | TGTGCCAGCACCCTCTGGGGGGGAGGAGAGGGAGATGGCTACACCTTC | CASTLWGGGEGDGYTF
TRBJ2-6 | TRBV2 | many | - | TGTGCCAGCAGTGATAGCGGGACAGGCGGCGGGGCCAACGTCCTGACTTTC | CASSDSGTGGGANVLTF
TRBJ2-6 | TRBV6-1 | many | - | TGTGCCAGCACCCTTGGCTCTGGGGCCAACGTCCTGACTTTC | CASTLGSGANVLTF
TRBJ2-7 | TRBV7-2 | once | TRBD1 | TGTGCCAGCAGTGCGGACAGGGGGGATCTCGAGCAGTACTTC | CASSADRGDLEQYF
TRBJ2-5 | TRBV11-1 | - | TRBD1 | TGTGCCAGCAGCTCGACGCTTGAGGGGGCTAGGGGGGAGACCCAGTACTTC | CASSSTLEGARGETQYF
TRBJ1-1 | TRBV19 | many | - | TGTGCCAGTAAGGTCGGTACTGAAGCTTTCTTT | CASKVGTEAFF
TRBJ1-1 | TRBV28 | many | - | TGTGCCAGCCGGCCACAGATGGCTGTCGCTTTCTTT | CASRPQMAVAFF
TRBJ1-2 | TRBV6-2/TRBV6-3 | many | - | TGTGCCAGCAGTTACACGGAGTACTATGGCTACACCTTC | CASSYTEYYGYTF
TRBJ2-5 | TRBV29-1 | - | TRBD1 | TGCAGCGTAACAGGGGTGGGAGAGACCCAGTACTTC | CSVTGVGETQYF
TRBJ1-1 | TRBV4-3 | - | TRBD1 | TGCGCCCGCAGCCAAGATAAAGGACAGGGGGACACTGAAGCTTTCTTT | CARSQDKGQGDTEAFF